This T cell receptor beta chain derives from a study of cytomegalovirus exposure and HLA in healthy donors. Remarks on this clone: Its antigen is as yet unknown.

The CDR3 runs to 14 residues. Deletions cut 1 base from V and 5 bases from J, with 11 bases between. The germline CDR1 and CDR2 sequences are MGHRA and YSYEKL. Findings of the study overall: Highly shared sequence variants in one cluster were likely a sequencing artifact. According to an earlier analysis, most TCR beta V segments yielded productive rearrangements about 87% or about 30% of the time.

Primers for the PCR totalled 60 Vbeta and 13 Jbeta. This table comes from immunoSEQ multiplex PCR, and its TCRdb copy is limited to in-frame clones, with some not included. Of around 230,000 clones in the sample, around 83% are singletons; the top ten hold roughly 0.26%. The donors comprised healthy bone marrow donors. These donors counted as nominally healthy when sampled, but unrecorded immune exposures were likely. The sample comprised PBMCs. The gene calls are TRBV4-1 and TRBJ1-1; D may be TRBD1 (5 bases). The origin of this receptor is a girl aged 2-10 years in good health and CMV-seronegative. CDR3 amino acids: CASSQVGVRTEAFF. CDR3 DNA: TGCGCCAGCAGCCAAGTAGGGGTTAGGACTGAAGCTTTCTTT.